Below are 28 T cell receptor beta chains sequenced from a single sample in a study of blood T cell repertoires in COVID-19. Data came from immunoSEQ multiplex PCR; TCRdb stores just in-frame clones and leaves some out. The sample yields around 200,000 clones, 70% to 90% seen once. Sequencing was carried out using PBMCs or T cells enriched from blood (not recorded which). These receptors were obtained from a woman between 50 and 59 years old in a cohort exposed to, infected with or recovered from COVID-19 (not recorded which).

The chain uses TRBV2 and TRBJ1-2, with 10 nucleotides matching TRBD1. The CDR3 has 14 residues. V gave up 6 bases and J gave up 3 bases; unmatched junction bases: 4. From germline, CDR1 is SNHLY and CDR2 FYNNEI. The CDR3 protein is CASSTTGGDYGYTF. As DNA, the CDR3 is TGTGCCAGCAGCACGACAGGGGGCGACTATGGCTACACCTTC.

The rearrangement uses TRBV6-1 and TRBJ1-6; D not resolved. Germline V lookup: CDR1 MNHNS, CDR2 SASEGT. This CDR3 is 17 amino acids long. V shed 3 bases and J shed 2 bases, with 14 bases lying between them. The CDR3 spells CASSEEGISAYNSPLHF. CDR3 DNA: TGTGCCAGCAGTGAGGAGGGAATTAGCGCCTATAATTCACCCCTCCACTTT.

The J gene is TRBJ1-5, the V gene TRBV3-1 (or the pseudogene TRBV3-2); maybe TRBD1 (5 bases). The CDR3 has 13 residues. Trimming stripped 5 bases from V and 7 bases from J, with 12 bases between. CDR1 is LGHDT, CDR2 YNNKEL, per germline (reference sequence). As DNA, the CDR3 is TGTGCCAGCAGCTGGGAGGGGAGGCAGCCCCAGCATTTT. Translated: CASSWEGRQPQHF.

This clone was observed a handful of times. The DNA for the CDR3 is TGTGCCAGCAGCCCCTCATCTGGGGGCGCCTACTATGGCTACACCTTC. Its protein product is CASSPSSGGAYYGYTF. The chain combines TRBV5-4 with TRBJ1-2; a possible D gene is TRBD1 (6 bases). The ends were cut back, 4 bases at V and 3 bases at J, with 19 bases in the middle. Germline CDR1 reads SGHNT; CDR2 reads YYREEE (reference sequence). The CDR3 runs 16 residues.

The CDR3 coding sequence is TGTGCCAGCAGCTTAGTGGGGACAGGGGGGAGCTCCTACGAGCAGTACTTC. This translates into CASSLVGTGGSSYEQYF. The rearrangement joins TRBV7-2 to TRBJ2-7; 11 positions agree with TRBD1. Trimming cost V 1 base and J 0 bases; bases outside gene matches: 5. Germline CDR1 SGHTA, CDR2 FQGNSA. The CDR3 sequence is 17 residues long.

This clone has only a few counts. The sample contains more than one DNA sequence encoding this CDR3. This chain connects TRBV5-1 to TRBJ2-1; tentative D call: TRBD1 (7 bases). Per the germline V gene, CDR1 is SGHRS and CDR2 is YFSETQ. V lost 4 bases, J lost 3 bases, and 11 bases lay in between. CDR3 length: 14 residues. CDR3: CASSPGDSYNEQFF. In nucleotides, the CDR3 is TGCGCCAGCAGCCCGGGGGACAGCTACAATGAGCAGTTCTTC.

This chain links TRBV10-3 with TRBJ1-6, with 7 bases that match TRBD1. The ends lost 6 bases at V and 6 bases at J; junction bases unmatched: 5. The germline V gene encodes CDR1 ENHRY and CDR2 SYGVKD. CDR3 length: 14 residues. CDR3 sequence reads: CAIRGDSGNSPLHF. CDR3 coding DNA: TGTGCCATCAGGGGGGACAGTGGTAATTCACCCCTCCACTTT.

The chain carries TRBV7-9 and TRBJ2-5; 9 bases fit TRBD1. The V segment lost 4 bases and the J segment 5 bases; nucleotides outside the gene matches: 8. CDR3 length: 15 residues. Germline loops: CDR1 SEHNR, CDR2 FQNEAQ (reference sequence). CDR3 region: CASSSGQGGGETQYF. The CDR3 nucleotides read TGTGCCAGCAGCTCGGGACAGGGAGGTGGCGAGACCCAGTACTTC.

The chain is built from TRBV5-5 and TRBJ2-2; 8 nucleotides match TRBD2. V gave up 0 bases and J gave up 2 bases; unmatched junction bases: 9. Germline CDR1 reads SGHKS; CDR2 reads YYEKEE (reference sequence). The CDR3 runs to 18 residues. In nucleotides, the CDR3 is TGTGCCAGCAGCTTGGCGGCTAGCGGGCCGACAAACACCGGGGAGCTGTTTTTT. Protein: CASSLAASGPTNTGELFF.

The J gene is TRBJ1-5, the V gene TRBV7-2, with 10 bases identical to TRBD1. Trimming at V came to 5 bases and at J to 4 bases, leaving 5 bases not matched to a gene. Germline V CDR1 and CDR2: SGHTA, FQGNSA. The CDR3 has 15 amino acids. The CDR3, as DNA: TGTGCCAGCAGCCAGACAGGGGGCGAAAATCAGCCCCAGCATTTT. Amino acid sequence: CASSQTGGENQPQHF. Together with reference TRBV7-2 and TRBJ1-5, the CDR3 gives the full variable domain: GAGVSQSPSNKVTEKGKDVELRCDPISGHTALYWYRQSLGQGLEFLIYFQGNSAPDKSGLPSDRFSAERTGGSVSTLTIQRTQQEDSAVYLCASSQTGGENQPQHFGDGTRLSIL.

Only a few counts were recorded for this clone. The chain joins TRBV5-8 to TRBJ1-2; D unresolved. This CDR3 has 16 residues. Trimming removed 3 bases from V and 5 bases from J, with 20 bases in between. Germline CDR1 is SGHTS and CDR2 is YDEGEE. This CDR3 reads CASSSGFHPRAYGYTF. The DNA of the CDR3 is TGTGCCAGCAGCTCCGGGTTCCACCCGCGAGCTTATGGCTACACCTTC.

CDR3 sequence: CSVADRGGNQPQHF. The CDR3 DNA is TGCAGCGTTGCGGACAGGGGAGGAAATCAGCCCCAGCATTTT. The chain carries TRBV29-1 and TRBJ1-5; 9 bases fit TRBD1. V was pared by 4 bases and J by 4 bases, with 5 bases of the junction left unmatched. Germline-derived CDR1 and CDR2 are SQVTM and ANQGSEA. The CDR3 has 14 amino acids.

J is TRBJ2-5 and V is TRBV3-1 (or the pseudogene TRBV3-2); 7 bases are shared with TRBD1. The junction had 5 bases not matched to a gene; V was cut back by 0 bases and J by 1 base. CDR3 size: 16 residues. From germline, CDR1 is LGHDT and CDR2 YNNKEL (reference sequence). CDR3 in amino acids: CASSQDRGTPQETQYF. Here the CDR3 DNA reads TGTGCCAGCAGCCAAGACAGGGGGACACCCCAAGAGACCCAGTACTTC.

The chain recombines TRBV4-2 with TRBJ2-7; 11 nucleotides line up with TRBD2. CDR3 length equals 16 residues. CDR1 and CDR2 from the germline V gene are LGHNA and YNFKEQ. Trimming at V came to 2 bases and at J to 4 bases, leaving 7 bases not matched to a gene. The CDR3, as DNA: TGTGCCAGCAGCCAAAAGACTAGCGGGGCTCCGTACGAGCAGTACTTC. Protein: CASSQKTSGAPYEQYF.

The chain combines TRBV7-2 with TRBJ2-5, with a possible D match to TRBD2 (6 bases). V lost 4 bases, J lost 4 bases, and 25 bases lay in between. Germline CDR1 SGHTA, CDR2 FQGNSA. The CDR3 loop spans 18 amino acids. In nucleotides, the CDR3 is TGTGCCAGCAGCTCCCTCCCAAAGCGGGCGCCCCGGGGAGAGACCCAGTACTTC. The encoded protein is CASSSLPKRAPRGETQYF.

V and J are TRBV12-1 and TRBJ1-6. TRBV12-1 is termed a pseudogene. The CDR3 sequence is 14 residues long. The CDR3 DNA follows: TGTGCCAGCAGAGGTGGGGGGGCTGATTCACCCCTCCACTTT. Encoded protein: CASRGGGADSPLHF.

V usage is TRBV27 and J usage is TRBJ2-1; D is possibly TRBD2 (5 bases). V dropped 4 bases and J dropped 2 bases, with 18 bases sitting between them. This CDR3 has 17 residues. Looked up from germline, CDR1 is MNHEY and CDR2 is SMNVEV (reference sequence). The CDR3 protein is CASSSTPTTSTYNEQFF. CDR3 DNA: TGTGCCAGCAGTTCCACACCGACTACCTCGACCTACAATGAGCAGTTCTTC.

The chain recombines TRBV12-3 or TRBV12-4 with TRBJ2-1, with 7 nucleotides matching TRBD2. J lost 9 bases, V lost 6 bases, and 8 bases had no gene match. This CDR3 spans 13 amino acids. The CDR3 sequence: CASSLTSAGEQFF. The CDR3 bases are TGTGCCAGCAGCCTCACTAGCGCCGGTGAGCAGTTCTTC.

V is TRBV7-3 and J is TRBJ2-1; possibly TRBD1 for D (5 bases). The CDR3 has 16 amino acids. Per the germline V gene, CDR1 is SGHTA and CDR2 is FQGTGA. V lost 5 bases to trimming and J lost 1 base, with 15 bases between them. The DNA of the CDR3 is TGTGCCAGCAGCCAAAAGGGGCGGCAATCCTACAATGAGCAGTTCTTC. This sequence encodes CASSQKGRQSYNEQFF.

This clone appeared a few times. This chain links TRBV5-4 with TRBJ2-2, with D perhaps TRBD1 (5 bases). The CDR3 contains 15 residues. The germline V and J ends were trimmed by 4 bases and 2 bases, with 12 bases remaining between them. The germline V gene encodes CDR1 SGHNT and CDR2 YYREEE (reference sequence). In DNA form, the CDR3 reads TGTGCCAGCAGCGATAGGGGCCGTAACACCGGGGAGCTGTTTTTT. Translation gives CASSDRGRNTGELFF. The full variable domain, its missing parts supplied by reference TRBV5-4 and TRBJ2-2, is ETGVTQSPTHLIKTRGQQVTLRCSSQSGHNTVSWYQQALGQGPQFIFQYYREEENGRGNFPPRFSGLQFPNYSSELNVNALELDDSALYLCASSDRGRNTGELFFGEGSRLTVL.

The chain carries TRBV1 and TRBJ2-5; the table's TRBD1 call for D was not verified on the DNA. TRBV1 is labeled a pseudogene. The CDR3 is 14 amino acids. Written as DNA, the CDR3 is TGCACCAGCAGCCAAGAGGCCGTGAAAGAGACCCAGTACTTC. Translating gives CTSSQEAVKETQYF.

This chain joins TRBV4-2 and TRBJ1-4; the D is unclear. V was clipped by 5 bases and J by 8 bases, with 12 bases between them. The germline gives CDR1 LGHNA, CDR2 YNFKEQ. This CDR3 spans 13 amino acids. The CDR3, as DNA: TGTGCCAGCAGCACCGGGAGAGGGGAAAAACTGTTTTTT. Its protein product is CASSTGRGEKLFF.

This clone was found a few times. This rearrangement joins TRBV5-1 to TRBJ1-2; D is perhaps TRBD1 (6 bases). The V end lost 4 bases, the J end lost 6 bases, and 16 bases lay between the germline ends. The CDR3 is 14 residues long. Germline CDR1 reads SGHRS; CDR2 reads YFSETQ. CDR3: CASSVGSQGDGYTF. The CDR3 DNA sequence: TGCGCCAGCAGCGTTGGCTCACAGGGTGATGGCTACACCTTC.

This clone was seen a single time. The chain carries TRBV6-5 and TRBJ2-2, with a possible D match to TRBD1 (5 bases). Germline loops: CDR1 MNHEY, CDR2 SVGAGI. The CDR3 runs to 15 residues. Trimming pared 7 bases from V and 6 bases from J, leaving 18 bases between. The CDR3 is CASNIRVGVAGELFF. The CDR3 DNA sequence: TGTGCCAGCAACATCAGGGTAGGGGTGGCCGGGGAGCTGTTTTTT.

This clone was counted ten times or more. This rearrangement joins TRBV11-2 to TRBJ1-3; a weak D match, TRBD1 (6 bases). There are 18 residues in the CDR3. V lost 0 bases, J lost 3 bases, and 18 bases lay in between. Germline values: CDR1 SGHAT, CDR2 FQNNGV. CDR3 nucleotides: TGTGCCAGCAGCTTAGACGGGGACACCGGCGTACTTGGAAACACCATATATTTT. Protein sequence: CASSLDGDTGVLGNTIYF. The whole variable domain, remainder taken from reference TRBV11-2 and TRBJ1-3, is EAGVAQSPRYKIIEKRQSVAFWCNPISGHATLYWYQQILGQGPKLLIQFQNNGVVDDSQLPKDRFSAERLKGVDSTLKIQPAKLEDSAVYLCASSLDGDTGVLGNTIYFGEGSWLTVV.

This clone appeared once. V gene TRBV18 combines with J gene TRBJ1-2; 11 nucleotides agree with TRBD1. CDR1 and CDR2 (germline): KGHSH, LQKENI. CDR3 length: 14 amino acids. V shed 4 bases, J shed 8 bases, and the junction held 6 bases outside the gene matches. The chain's CDR3 is CASSLQGQGAGYTF. For the CDR3, the DNA is TGTGCCAGCTCACTACAAGGACAGGGGGCAGGCTACACCTTC. The full variable domain, with the rest looked up from reference TRBV18 and TRBJ1-2, is NAGVMQNPRHLVRRRGQEARLRCSPMKGHSHVYWYRQLPEEGLKFMVYLQKENIIDESGMPKERFSAEFPKEGPSILRIQQVVRGDSAAYFCASSLQGQGAGYTFGSGTRLTVV.

This clone has only one observation. This chain connects TRBV6-2 or TRBV6-3 to TRBJ1-5; D is perhaps TRBD1 (6 bases). From germline, CDR1 is MNHEY and CDR2 SVGEGT. There are 15 residues in the CDR3. Trimming stripped 2 bases from V and 11 bases from J, with 19 bases between. CDR3 in DNA: TGTGCCAGCAGTTACGATAAGCAGGGGAAAGGGGCCCAGCATTTT. As protein: CASSYDKQGKGAQHF.

CDR3 nucleotides: TGCGCCAGCAGCCAAGAATATTATGCGACAGGGATGGACACTGAAGCTTTCTTT. Protein: CASSQEYYATGMDTEAFF. V usage is TRBV4-3 and J usage is TRBJ1-1; the match to TRBD1 covers 7 bases. Germline CDR1 is LGHNA and CDR2 is YSLEER. Germline trimming cut 0 bases from V and 3 bases from J; bases unmatched to any gene: 13. This CDR3 has 18 residues.